These 27 T cell receptor beta chains originate from one sample sequenced in a study of vaccination effects on CD4 cells after COVID-19. These receptors' targets are unknown. Subsequent to a culture period of under twelve days, CD4+ T cells were isolated. TCRdb's table, derived via immunoSEQ multiplex PCR, lists solely in-frame clones and lacks some. The sample has about 74,000 clones, approximately 77% seen once. Source: CD4+ T cells from PBMCs cultured without peptide, taken before COVID-19 vaccination. These receptors were taken from a human donor who received a COVID-19 vaccine.

V usage is TRBV6-5 and J usage is TRBJ1-5, with 9 bases lining up with TRBD1. The junction had 12 bases not matched to a gene; V was cut back by 10 bases and J by 5 bases. CDR3 length equals 15 residues. Germline CDR1 is MNHEY and CDR2 is SVGAGI. CDR3: CATTRDRDLYQPQHF. In nucleotides, the CDR3 is TGTGCCACGACGCGGGACAGGGACTTATATCAGCCCCAGCATTTT.

This chain connects TRBV19 to TRBJ2-1, with 8 bases lining up with TRBD2. Looked up from germline, CDR1 is LNHDA and CDR2 is SQIVND (reference sequence). V was clipped by 9 bases and J by 7 bases; unmatched bases: 17. The CDR3 is 16 amino acids. CDR3 sequence reads: CASLPGGRGGFNEQFF. CDR3 DNA sequence: TGTGCCAGCCTCCCGGGGGGACGGGGGGGCTTTAATGAGCAGTTCTTC.

The rearrangement uses TRBV5-8 and TRBJ1-1; 8 bases map to TRBD1. Germline V gene sequence: CDR1 SGHTS, CDR2 YDEGEE. V trimming: 2 bases; J trimming: 1 base; junction bases outside the gene matches: 4. There are 15 residues in the CDR3. The CDR3 DNA reads TGTGCCAGCAGCTTACCTACAGGGGGGAACACTGAAGCTTTCTTT. This translates into CASSLPTGGNTEAFF.

The gene calls are TRBV7-2 and TRBJ1-2, with D perhaps TRBD1 (6 bases). Germline V lookup: CDR1 SGHTA, CDR2 FQGNSA. The CDR3 length is 13 residues. The V end lost 0 bases, the J end lost 7 bases, and 9 bases lay between the germline ends. The chain's CDR3 is CASSLAGAAGYTF. The CDR3 DNA follows: TGTGCCAGCAGCTTAGCGGGGGCGGCTGGCTACACCTTC. The full variable domain, its missing parts supplied by reference TRBV7-2 and TRBJ1-2, is GAGVSQSPSNKVTEKGKDVELRCDPISGHTALYWYRQSLGQGLEFLIYFQGNSAPDKSGLPSDRFSAERTGGSVSTLTIQRTQQEDSAVYLCASSLAGAAGYTFGSGTRLTVV.

This clone was detected only once. This chain connects TRBV9 to TRBJ1-2; 7 nucleotides align to TRBD1. This CDR3 region has 12 residues. Looked up from germline, CDR1 is SGDLS and CDR2 is YYNGEE. J gave up 2 bases and V 7 bases, and 2 bases lay outside the gene matches. The CDR3 DNA follows: TGTGCCAGCCAGACAGGGAACTATGGCTACACCTTC. This encodes CASQTGNYGYTF.

The V and J genes are TRBV4-1 and TRBJ2-4; the D gene is possibly TRBD2 (5 bases). Germline V CDR1 and CDR2: MGHRA, YSYEKL. Trimming took off 4 bases at V and 0 bases at J, with 16 bases between the two ends. The CDR3 has 17 residues. CDR3 sequence: CASSRGGLVLAKNIQYF. The CDR3 bases are TGCGCCAGCAGCCGAGGAGGACTGGTATTAGCCAAAAACATTCAGTACTTC.

This clone occurred once. The V and J genes are TRBV9 and TRBJ1-2; TRBD1 is a possible D gene (5 bases). CDR3 length equals 15 residues. Germline values: CDR1 SGDLS, CDR2 YYNGEE. Trimming shortened V by 4 bases and J by 1 base, and 14 bases separated the two germline ends. CDR3 coding DNA: TGTGCCAGCAGCCCCCAGGGAGAACTTAACTATGGCTACACCTTC. It is translated as CASSPQGELNYGYTF.

This chain connects TRBV2 to TRBJ2-5; D not resolved. The V end was cut by 3 bases, the J end by 4 bases, with 15 bases between. Germline CDR1 and CDR2: SNHLY and FYNNEI. The CDR3 loop spans 15 amino acids. The CDR3 DNA reads TGTGCCAGCAGTGAGGCCCGACGCCCGCCAGAGACCCAGTACTTC. As protein: CASSEARRPPETQYF.

The rearrangement joins TRBV6-2 or TRBV6-3 to TRBJ2-7; weak D call: TRBD2 (6 bases). V lost 2 bases, J lost 2 bases, and 10 bases lay in between. Looked up from germline, CDR1 is MNHEY and CDR2 is SVGEGT. This CDR3 is built from 14 residues. The chain's CDR3 is CASSYPGLTYEQYV. CDR3 coding DNA: TGTGCCAGCAGTTACCCGGGACTGACCTACGAGCAGTACGTC.

This rearrangement joins TRBV5-8 to TRBJ2-5; 8 bases agree with TRBD1. CDR3 size: 19 residues. CDR1 and CDR2 from the germline V gene are SGHTS and YDEGEE. V shed 7 bases and J 2 bases; nucleotides not matched to a gene: 22. CDR3 region: CASPILPALTGVGQETQYF. CDR3 coding DNA: TGTGCCAGCCCCATCCTCCCCGCTTTGACAGGGGTTGGGCAAGAGACCCAGTACTTC.

This clone was observed a handful of times. This chain connects TRBV5-1 to TRBJ1-1; TRBD1 is a possible D gene (5 bases). In germline, CDR1 is SGHRS, CDR2 YFSETQ. Between the trimmed V and J ends, which lost 0 bases and 4 bases, there was a span of 10 bases. The CDR3 consists of 14 residues. CDR3 bases: TGCGCCAGCAGCTTGGCGCAGGGCGGCACTGAAGCTTTCTTT. Its translation is CASSLAQGGTEAFF.

CDR3 amino acids: CASSPRGSQPQHF. The CDR3 DNA sequence: TGTGCCAGCTCACCACGGGGTTCTCAGCCCCAGCATTTT. This rearrangement joins TRBV18 to TRBJ1-5; D not resolved. The CDR3 length is 13 residues. Trimming shortened V by 1 base and J by 6 bases, and 7 bases separated the two germline ends. Germline CDR1 KGHSH, CDR2 LQKENI. The full variable domain, completed using reference TRBV18 and TRBJ1-5, is NAGVMQNPRHLVRRRGQEARLRCSPMKGHSHVYWYRQLPEEGLKFMVYLQKENIIDESGMPKERFSAEFPKEGPSILRIQQVVRGDSAAYFCASSPRGSQPQHFGDGTRLSIL.

CDR3 nucleotides: TGTGCCAGCAGGGAGCGATTGAGGAAGTGGGAAAAACTGTTTTTT. Protein product: CASRERLRKWEKLFF. The rearrangement joins TRBV6-6 to TRBJ1-4, with unresolved D. CDR3 length: 15 residues. Trimming removed 6 bases at V and 8 bases at J, with 19 bases between. The germline CDR1 and CDR2 sequences are MNHNY and SVGAGI (reference sequence).

The gene calls are TRBV5-4 and TRBJ1-5, with a possible D match to TRBD1 (6 bases). Germline V CDR1 and CDR2: SGHNT, YYREEE (reference sequence). The V end lost 10 bases, the J end lost 4 bases, and 18 bases lay between the germline ends. The CDR3 is 14 amino acids. CDR3 protein: CAVGGGGANQPQHF. DNA for the CDR3: TGTGCCGTTGGAGGCGGGGGGGCGAATCAGCCCCAGCATTTT.

J is TRBJ1-1 and V is TRBV30, with D possibly TRBD1 on 6 matching bases. Between the trimmed V and J ends, which lost 2 bases and 5 bases, there was a span of 12 bases. The CDR3 extends over 13 amino acids. Germline V gene sequence: CDR1 GTSNPN, CDR2 SVGIG (reference sequence). The DNA of the CDR3 is TGTGCCTGGAGTAGCAGGGGATGGACTGAAGCTTTCTTT. Translating gives CAWSSRGWTEAFF.

The V gene is TRBV6-6, the J gene TRBJ1-5; no reliable D call. Per germline, CDR1 MNHNY and CDR2 SVGAGI (reference sequence). V was clipped by 5 bases and J by 0 bases, with 14 bases between them. This CDR3 contains 16 residues. Here the CDR3 DNA reads TGTGCCAGCAGTCGAAAATCGGACGGTAGCAATCAGCCCCAGCATTTT. Its protein is CASSRKSDGSNQPQHF.

The sample holds one count of this clone. The chain joins TRBV7-2 to TRBJ2-6, with D tentatively TRBD2 (5 bases). Trimming removed 9 bases at V and 0 bases at J, with 12 bases between. This CDR3 has 15 amino acids. Germline assignment: CDR1 SGHTA and CDR2 FQGNSA. The CDR3 protein is CASSVGSSGANVLTF. The CDR3 coding sequence is TGTGCCAGTAGCGTTGGGAGCTCTGGGGCCAACGTCCTGACTTTC. Together with reference TRBV7-2 and TRBJ2-6, the CDR3 gives the full variable domain: GAGVSQSPSNKVTEKGKDVELRCDPISGHTALYWYRQSLGQGLEFLIYFQGNSAPDKSGLPSDRFSAERTGGSVSTLTIQRTQQEDSAVYLCASSVGSSGANVLTFGAGSRLTVL.

This chain connects TRBV7-3 to TRBJ2-6; D ambiguous. The germline V gene has CDR1 SGHTA and CDR2 FQGTGA. Trimming removed 6 bases at V and 0 bases at J, with 18 bases between. The CDR3 has 18 residues. The CDR3 DNA reads TGTGCCAGCAGTCCAGACGCCAGCTCCCTCTCTGGGGCCAACGTCCTGACTTTC. It translates to CASSPDASSLSGANVLTF.

The chain combines TRBV6-1 with TRBJ2-5, with D perhaps TRBD1 (6 bases). Germline V lookup: CDR1 MNHNS, CDR2 SASEGT. The CDR3 length is 15 residues. V was pared by 0 bases and J by 2 bases, with 10 bases between. Written as DNA, the CDR3 is TGTGCCAGCAGTGAAGCTCCAGGGGTTCAAGAGACCCAGTACTTC. Its translation is CASSEAPGVQETQYF.

A note on this clone: Other DNA variants within this sample encode the same CDR3. V is TRBV28 and J is TRBJ1-5; weak D call: TRBD1 (5 bases). This CDR3 has 14 residues. CDR1 MDHEN and CDR2 SYDVKM come from the germline V gene. V dropped 2 bases and J dropped 0 bases, with 5 bases sitting between them. The CDR3 DNA reads TGTGCCAGCAGTTTAGGGGGTAGCAATCAGCCCCAGCATTTT. Translating it yields CASSLGGSNQPQHF.

The V gene is TRBV7-2, the J gene TRBJ2-5; 9 bases map to TRBD2. The germline CDR1 and CDR2 sequences are SGHTA and FQGNSA. This CDR3 contains 15 residues. J was trimmed by 5 bases and V by 4 bases; bases with no gene match: 8. The CDR3 DNA follows: TGTGCCAGCAGCTCCTCGGGACTAGCAACGGAGACCCAGTACTTC. This encodes CASSSSGLATETQYF.

The chain carries TRBV6-1 and TRBJ2-7; no reliable D call. The V gene's germline CDR1 is MNHNS and CDR2 SASEGT. The CDR3 is made up of 14 amino acids. Trimming pared 1 base from V and 3 bases from J, leaving 10 bases between. CDR3 sequence: CASSEGQEYYEQYV. The CDR3 DNA is TGTGCCAGCAGTGAAGGGCAGGAGTACTACGAGCAGTACGTC.

The chain links TRBV9 to TRBJ2-2; D remains ambiguous. V dropped 0 bases and J dropped 4 bases, with 19 bases sitting between them. This CDR3 has 18 amino acids. Germline values: CDR1 SGDLS, CDR2 YYNGEE. The CDR3 sequence is CASSVAPLEEVGTGELFF. Here the CDR3 DNA reads TGTGCCAGCAGCGTAGCCCCCCTCGAGGAAGTTGGCACCGGGGAGCTGTTTTTT.

This chain joins TRBV28 and TRBJ1-1, with 8 positions matching TRBD1. CDR1 and CDR2 (germline): MDHEN, SYDVKM. V lost 6 bases, J lost 5 bases, and 8 bases stayed unmatched. The CDR3 is 14 amino acids. This CDR3 is CASSQGARGTEAFF. For the CDR3, the DNA is TGTGCCAGCAGCCAGGGGGCGCGAGGAACTGAAGCTTTCTTT.

V gene TRBV6-5 combines with J gene TRBJ2-3; 8 bases match TRBD2. V shed 2 bases and J 4 bases; nucleotides not matched to a gene: 5. The CDR3 is made up of 15 amino acids. Germline CDR1 reads MNHEY; CDR2 reads SVGAGI. The CDR3: CASSYRGTSSDTQYF. The CDR3, as DNA: TGTGCCAGCAGTTACCGGGGGACTAGTTCAGATACGCAGTATTTT.

The chain recombines TRBV6-2 or TRBV6-3 with TRBJ1-5; D is ambiguous. Germline V lookup: CDR1 MNHEY, CDR2 SVGEGT. There are 15 residues in the CDR3. V was trimmed by 4 bases and J by 2 bases, leaving 12 bases between them. CDR3 sequence reads: CASSSLHGGNQPQHF. The CDR3 DNA reads TGTGCCAGCAGTTCTCTACACGGGGGCAATCAGCCCCAGCATTTT.

The chain carries TRBV5-4 and TRBJ2-1; D is ambiguous. CDR1 and CDR2 from the germline V gene are SGHNT and YYREEE (reference sequence). The V end lost 4 bases, the J end lost 0 bases, and 14 bases lay between the germline ends. The length of the CDR3 is 16 residues. The CDR3 protein is CASSPSDGSSYNEQFF. CDR3 DNA: TGTGCCAGCAGCCCCTCGGACGGAAGCTCCTACAATGAGCAGTTCTTC.